The present T cell receptor beta chain was sequenced within a study of blood T cell repertoires in COVID-19. For the study at large: The samples span acute and convalescent COVID-19 from the United States, Italy and Spain.

As originally analysed: From reference gene primer amplification, estimates of nucleated cell counts were derived. Sequencing used immunoSEQ multiplex PCR; TCRdb keeps in-frame clones, though not all of them. V and J calls and clone size are copied from that table; D and trimming were computed from the DNA. Of 250,000 to 300,000 clones detected, around 90% appear once; the ten largest clones hold less than 2%. Deletions cut 7 bases from V and 0 bases from J, with 12 bases between. The length of the CDR3 is 15 residues. The source is a woman between 40 and 55 years old who had recovered from COVID-19. Sequenced: PBMCs or T cells enriched from blood (not recorded which). This chain uses TRBV23-1 with TRBJ1-4; no reliable D call. TRBV23-1 is sorted into the ORF group, with uncertain function. Here the CDR3 reads CASTRGEATNEKLFF. CDR3 bases: TGCGCCAGCACCCGTGGTGAGGCAACTAATGAAAAACTGTTTTTT.